This T cell receptor beta chain was sequenced in a study of blood T cell repertoires in COVID-19. This CDR3 comprises 14 residues. Germline V gives CDR1 SNHLY, CDR2 FYNNEI. The germline V and J ends were trimmed by 3 bases and 4 bases, with 12 bases remaining between them. Authors' processing steps: From reference gene primer amplification, estimates of nucleated cell counts were derived. This table comes from immunoSEQ multiplex PCR, and its TCRdb copy is limited to in-frame clones, with some not included. V, J and clone size were drawn from that table, and D and trimming were deduced from the DNA. The sample includes some 64,000 clones, 80% to 85% of them seen just once. Patients of the Seattle cohort, enrolled during active infection, were followed longitudinally.

The chain uses TRBV2 and TRBJ1-2, with no clear D. Sequencing input: peripheral blood. This sequence was found in a man in his 60s with COVID-19, enrolled during active disease. CDR3 sequence (DNA): TGTGCCAGCAGTGATATTATAGTTTTCTATGGCTACACCTTC. Translation: CASSDIIVFYGYTF.